Presented here are 22 T cell receptor beta chains from one specimen sequenced in a study of identical twins' blood T cells. MiXCR, applied by TCRdb to the 5' RACE reads, yields one record per CDR3 protein. Here the sample spans around 380,000 distinct CDR3 sequences, 25% to 35% being singletons. The sequenced sample was PBMCs. The origin of the receptors is a woman aged 18 to 50 in good health.

This clonotype occurred a few times. The rearrangement links TRBV27 to TRBJ1-2, with unresolved D. Per the germline V gene, CDR1 is MNHEY and CDR2 is SMNVEV (reference sequence). The CDR3 length is 13 residues. Trimming removed 2 bases from V and 8 bases from J, with 12 bases in between. CDR3 in DNA: TGTGCCAGCAGTTTAAGTCTGGGCCGAGGCTACACCTTC. Its translation is CASSLSLGRGYTF.

This clonotype was seen a handful of times. This rearrangement joins TRBV20-1 to TRBJ2-2; D is unclear. With 2 bases removed from V and 7 bases from J, the gap between germline ends came to 5 bases. The CDR3 is 11 amino acids. Germline assignment: CDR1 DFQATT and CDR2 SNEGSKA (reference sequence). CDR3 nucleotide sequence: TGCAGTGCTAGATACGGCGGGGAGCTGTTTTTT. Its translation is CSARYGGELFF.

About this clonotype itself: Being one base from a much bigger clone, this may be a read error. The chain links TRBV20-1 to TRBJ1-1; tentative D call: TRBD1 (6 bases). CDR1 and CDR2 from the germline V gene are DFQATT and SNEGSKA (reference sequence). The CDR3 spans 10 residues. CDR3 region: CSASEGGALF. CDR3 DNA sequence: TGCAGTGCTAGCGAGGGGGGAGCTCTCTTT.

This rearrangement joins TRBV5-1 to TRBJ1-3, with 7 bases aligning to TRBD1. Germline V gene data show CDR1 as SGHRS and CDR2 as YFSETQ. The CDR3 totals 15 residues. V was clipped by 5 bases and J by 2 bases; unmatched bases: 7. In nucleotides, the CDR3 is TGCGCCAGCAGAGCGAAGGGGGCGGCTGGAAACACCATATATTTT. Translation gives CASRAKGAAGNTIYF.

A remark on this clonotype: A read error may account for a junction end that differs from germline. V and J are TRBV7-2 and TRBJ2-1; 8 bases map to TRBD1. There are 13 residues in the CDR3. The V gene's germline CDR1 is SGHTA and CDR2 FQGNSA. The CDR3 DNA is TGTGCGAGCAGCTTCACAGGGGGGAATGAGCAGTCCTTC. Encoded protein: CASSFTGGNEQSF.

This clonotype has only a few counts. The chain carries TRBV4-1 and TRBJ2-1; D is possibly TRBD2 (5 bases). The V gene lost 0 bases and the J gene lost 7 bases, with 16 bases spanning the gap. The germline V gene has CDR1 MGHRA and CDR2 YSYEKL. The CDR3 loop spans 16 amino acids. CDR3 coding DNA: TGCGCCAGCAGCCAAGAAAGGCCAGGCCGGGGAAATGAGCAGTTCTTC. This codes for CASSQERPGRGNEQFF.

This clonotype has just a few counts. CDR3 coding DNA: TGTGCCAGCAGCTCCACTTGGGCGCTCAGCTCCTACAATGAGCAGTTCTTC. Encoded protein: CASSSTWALSSYNEQFF. The chain joins TRBV11-3 to TRBJ2-1, with D uncertain. The V and J ends lost 4 bases and 0 bases respectively, with 16 bases between them. The CDR3 spans 17 residues. Germline V gives CDR1 SGHNT, CDR2 YENEEA.

Only a few counts were recorded for this clonotype. The CDR3 DNA sequence: TGTGCCAGCAGCTTACAGGGGGCACGTGGCTACACCTTC. Its protein product is CASSLQGARGYTF. The chain couples TRBV9 to TRBJ1-2; 9 bases fit TRBD1. This CDR3 has 13 residues. J was trimmed by 7 bases and V by 4 bases; bases with no gene match: 5. Germline V CDR1 and CDR2: SGDLS, YYNGEE.

V gene TRBV7-9 combines with J gene TRBJ1-5, with D possibly matching TRBD1 (6 bases). The CDR3 has 14 residues. Trimming pared 4 bases from V and 6 bases from J, leaving 13 bases between. Per germline, CDR1 SEHNR and CDR2 FQNEAQ (reference sequence). CDR3 loop: CASSSTGMTQPQHF. The DNA of the CDR3 is TGTGCCAGCAGCTCAACAGGGATGACTCAGCCCCAGCATTTT. Using reference TRBV7-9 and TRBJ1-5 for the parts outside the CDR3, the full variable domain is DTGVSQNPRHKITKRGQNVTFRCDPISEHNRLYWYRQTLGQGPEFLTYFQNEAQLEKSRLLSDRFSAERPKGSFSTLEIQRTEQGDSAMYLCASSSTGMTQPQHFGDGTRLSIL.

The chain employs TRBV2 and TRBJ1-1; D ambiguous. The CDR3 contains 13 residues. Germline CDR1 is SNHLY and CDR2 is FYNNEI. V was cut by 7 bases and J by 0 bases, with 9 bases left in between. In DNA form, the CDR3 reads TGTGCCAGCAATCAAGATTTGAACACTGAAGCTTTCTTT. Its protein is CASNQDLNTEAFF.

This clonotype turned up a few times. The genes are TRBV5-1 and TRBJ1-2, with D possibly matching TRBD1 (6 bases). Trimming took 4 bases from V and 7 from J, leaving 17 bases between them. CDR1 and CDR2 (germline): SGHRS, YFSETQ. The CDR3 consists of 14 residues. CDR3 in amino acids: CASSQLRGGLGYTF. The CDR3 nucleotides read TGCGCCAGCAGCCAACTACGGGGGGGGCTTGGCTACACCTTC.

V is TRBV20-1 and J is TRBJ1-1; D is unresolved. The V gene lost 5 bases and the J gene lost 0 bases, with 10 bases spanning the gap. There are 13 residues in the CDR3. Per germline, CDR1 DFQATT and CDR2 SNEGSKA (reference sequence). The CDR3 here is CSAWTVMNTEAFF. For the CDR3, the DNA is TGCAGTGCTTGGACGGTAATGAACACTGAAGCTTTCTTT.

The chain recombines TRBV7-2 with TRBJ1-2, with TRBD1 as a possible D gene (5 bases). The germline V gene encodes CDR1 SGHTA and CDR2 FQGNSA. The CDR3 is made up of 12 amino acids. V was pared by 4 bases and J by 14 bases, with 17 bases between. The CDR3 here is CASSWDRVPGTF. DNA for the CDR3: TGTGCCAGCAGCTGGGACCGGGTTCCTGGGACCTTC.

Turning to this clonotype: Given a much more abundant clone one base away, this may be a read error. The chain employs TRBV29-1 and TRBJ1-4; a weak D match, TRBD1 (5 bases). The CDR3 contains 14 residues. Germline CDR1 reads SQVTM; CDR2 reads ANQGSEA. The CDR3 nucleotides are TGCGGCGTTGAAGATGGGCGGGACCCCGAAAAACTGTTTTTT. This sequence encodes CGVEDGRDPEKLFF.

The V and J genes are TRBV20-1 and TRBJ2-7; D may be TRBD2 (6 bases). The CDR3 extends over 14 amino acids. CDR1 DFQATT and CDR2 SNEGSKA come from the germline V gene (reference sequence). The V end lost 0 bases, the J end lost 7 bases, and 16 bases lay between the germline ends. The CDR3 DNA reads TGCAGTGCTAGAGAGAAGAACCCCGGGACTGAGCAGTACTTC. Its protein product is CSAREKNPGTEQYF.

The rearrangement uses TRBV11-3 and TRBJ2-3, with 7 positions matching TRBD2. CDR3 size: 15 residues. Germline V lookup: CDR1 SGHNT, CDR2 YENEEA. With 9 bases clipped from V and 4 bases from J, the junction kept 13 bases outside the gene matches. CDR3 residues: CASRPGLSLSDTQYF. CDR3 coding DNA: TGTGCCAGTCGTCCGGGACTATCATTGTCAGATACGCAGTATTTT. Drawing the rest from reference TRBV11-3 and TRBJ2-3, the complete variable domain is EAGVVQSPRYKIIEKKQPVAFWCNPISGHNTLYWYLQNLGQGPELLIRYENEEAVDDSQLPKDRFSAERLKGVDSTLKIQPAELGDSAVYLCASRPGLSLSDTQYFGPGTRLTVL.

Only a few counts were recorded for this clonotype. The rearrangement uses TRBV9 and TRBJ2-2; no reliable D call. CDR3 length equals 12 residues. Germline CDR1 SGDLS, CDR2 YYNGEE. V lost 0 bases and J 6 bases, leaving 3 bases between the germline ends. CDR3 nucleotide sequence: TGTGCCAGCAGCGTAGACCCCGGGGAGCTGTTTTTT. It encodes CASSVDPGELFF.

This clonotype has only a few counts. V and J are TRBV19 and TRBJ1-1; tentative D call: TRBD1 (5 bases). Trimming removed 4 bases at V and 3 bases at J, with 12 bases between. This CDR3 has 14 amino acids. Per germline, CDR1 LNHDA and CDR2 SQIVND (reference sequence). CDR3: CASSRDSDYTEAFF. The CDR3 nucleotides read TGTGCCAGTAGTAGGGACTCCGATTACACTGAAGCTTTCTTT.

The count of this clonotype is one. This chain joins TRBV20-1 and TRBJ2-2; TRBD1 matches 11 bases. Per the germline V gene, CDR1 is DFQATT and CDR2 is SNEGSKA (reference sequence). After removal of 5 bases from V and 7 bases from J, the junction contained 6 bases not matched to a gene. CDR3 size: 14 residues. The CDR3 DNA is TGCAGTGCTCGGGACAGGGGGTGGGGCGGGGAGCTGTTTTTT. It codes for CSARDRGWGGELFF.

This clonotype was detected only a few times. This chain connects TRBV20-1 to TRBJ2-4; weak D call: TRBD2 (5 bases). The CDR3 is 14 residues long. CDR1 DFQATT and CDR2 SNEGSKA come from the germline V gene (reference sequence). V was pared by 2 bases and J by 0 bases, with 8 bases between. CDR3 protein: CSARRTLAKNIQYF. The CDR3 nucleotides read TGCAGTGCTAGAAGGACTTTAGCCAAAAACATTCAGTACTTC.

The genes are TRBV15 and TRBJ2-4; tentatively, D is TRBD1 or TRBD2 (5 bases each). The CDR3 has 15 amino acids. V was pared by 3 bases and J by 0 bases, with 9 bases between. Germline CDR1 reads LNHNV; CDR2 reads YYDKDF (reference sequence). The DNA for the CDR3 is TGTGCCACCAGCAGGGTAGGGACAGCCAAAAACATTCAGTACTTC. It yields the protein CATSRVGTAKNIQYF.

This clonotype was counted between two and nine times. The CDR3 nucleotides are TGTGCCACCATTCTACGGGGGGGTAATTCTGATGAGCAGTTCTTC. As protein: CATILRGGNSDEQFF. This chain connects TRBV21-1 to TRBJ2-1; the table gives TRBD2 as D, unverified against the DNA. TRBV21-1 is labeled a pseudogene. This CDR3 has 15 residues.